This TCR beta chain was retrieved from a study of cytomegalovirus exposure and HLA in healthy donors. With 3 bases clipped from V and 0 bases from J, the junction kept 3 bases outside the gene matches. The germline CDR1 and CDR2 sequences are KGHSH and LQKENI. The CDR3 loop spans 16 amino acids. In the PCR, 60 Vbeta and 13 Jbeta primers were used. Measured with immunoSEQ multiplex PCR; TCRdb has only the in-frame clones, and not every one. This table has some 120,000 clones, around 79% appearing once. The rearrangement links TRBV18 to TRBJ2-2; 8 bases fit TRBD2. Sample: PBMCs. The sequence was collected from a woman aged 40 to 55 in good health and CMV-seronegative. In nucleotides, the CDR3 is TGTGCCAGCTCACCCGGCGGGAGGACGAACACCGGGGAGCTGTTTTTT. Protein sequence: CASSPGGRTNTGELFF.